These 4 T cell receptor beta chains originate from one sample sequenced in a study of blood T cell repertoires in COVID-19. Data came from immunoSEQ multiplex PCR; TCRdb stores just in-frame clones and leaves some out. The data contain over 40,000 clones, approximately 84% of them singletons. The sample consisted of peripheral blood. Receptor source: a human donor in a cohort sampled during active COVID-19.

The CDR3 here is CASSKTPTRGIRCQPQHF. CDR3 nucleotides: TGTGCCAGCAGCAAGACCCCAACTCGGGGGATCCGATGTCAGCCCCAGCATTTT. The chain uses TRBV21-1 and TRBJ1-5. TRBV21-1 is recorded as a pseudogene. There are 18 residues in the CDR3.

The chain joins TRBV7-9 to TRBJ2-5, with unresolved D. Germline CDR1 and CDR2: SEHNR and FQNEAQ (reference sequence). This CDR3 region has 13 residues. V was shortened by 3 bases and J by 2 bases, with 7 bases between the two germline ends. The CDR3 loop is CASSLHGQETQYF. CDR3 DNA: TGTGCCAGCAGCTTGCACGGGCAAGAGACCCAGTACTTC.

The V call is TRBV5-8, the J call TRBJ1-5, with a tentative D call TRBD1 (5 bases). Trimming left V 6 bases short and J 7 bases short, with 20 bases between. This CDR3 contains 15 residues. Germline V gene lookup returns CDR1 SGHTS and CDR2 YDEGEE. The CDR3 sequence is CASNSPGGRGQPQHF. CDR3 DNA sequence: TGTGCCAGCAATAGTCCGGGGGGACGAGGACAGCCCCAGCATTTT.

This chain links TRBV19 with TRBJ1-5, with D uncertain. Germline-derived CDR1 and CDR2 are LNHDA and SQIVND (reference sequence). CDR3 length: 15 amino acids. V gave up 3 bases and J gave up 0 bases, with 9 bases separating them. The CDR3 protein is CASSISRSSNQPQHF. The CDR3 DNA sequence: TGTGCCAGTAGTATTAGCCGGAGTAGCAATCAGCCCCAGCATTTT.